Listed here are 25 T cell receptor beta chains from one sample, sequenced in a study of T cells after yellow fever vaccination. TCRdb re-called the 5' RACE reads with MiXCR, one entry per CDR3 protein. The table has under 600,000 distinct CDR3 sequences, 21% seen once; the top ten hold about 16%. The sequences come from PBMCs, collected 21 days after the first yellow fever vaccination. These receptors were obtained from a man between 18 and 35 years old who received the YFV17D yellow fever vaccine.

This chain links TRBV20-1 with TRBJ2-5; 9 positions agree with TRBD2. There are 15 residues in the CDR3. The V and J ends lost 0 bases and 7 bases, in that order; junction bases with no gene match: 9. Germline V lookup: CDR1 DFQATT, CDR2 SNEGSKA (reference sequence). The CDR3 DNA is TGCAGTGCTAGAGAGCCTAGCGGGGATCTATTGACCCAGTACTTC. This sequence encodes CSAREPSGDLLTQYF.

V usage is TRBV18 and J usage is TRBJ1-5; tentatively, D is TRBD1 (6 bases). The CDR3 is 16 residues long. Per germline, CDR1 KGHSH and CDR2 LQKENI. The V gene lost 1 base and the J gene lost 3 bases, with 13 bases spanning the gap. CDR3 protein: CASSPQPTGSNQPQHF. CDR3 nucleotide sequence: TGTGCCAGCTCACCACAGCCTACAGGGTCCAATCAGCCCCAGCATTTT.

The chain carries TRBV4-3 and TRBJ2-5; the D is unclear. The CDR3 runs 13 residues. V gave up 0 bases and J gave up 6 bases, with 8 bases separating them. Per germline, CDR1 LGHNA and CDR2 YSLEER. The CDR3: CASSQEALKTQYF. In DNA, the CDR3 is TGCGCCAGCAGCCAAGAAGCGCTAAAGACCCAGTACTTC.

V is TRBV3-1 and J is TRBJ2-2, with D tentatively TRBD1 (5 bases). V was pared by 3 bases and J by 5 bases, with 16 bases between. Germline V gene lookup returns CDR1 LGHDT and CDR2 YNNKEL (reference sequence). The CDR3 has 16 amino acids. The CDR3 here is CASSQPGLKRTGELFF. Written as DNA, the CDR3 is TGTGCCAGCAGCCAGCCAGGGTTAAAGAGGACCGGGGAGCTGTTTTTT.

This clonotype has more than one count but fewer than ten. The chain couples TRBV7-2 to TRBJ2-5; D is perhaps TRBD1 (5 bases). V was pared by 3 bases and J by 5 bases, with 19 bases between. CDR3 length: 16 residues. From germline, CDR1 is SGHTA and CDR2 FQGNSA. CDR3 sequence: CASSFNPGPVGETQYF. DNA for the CDR3: TGTGCCAGCAGCTTTAACCCAGGGCCCGTGGGGGAGACCCAGTACTTC.

This clonotype was seen a handful of times. The V gene is TRBV2, the J gene TRBJ2-7; D not certain. The CDR3 has 10 residues. V was cut by 3 bases and J by 3 bases, with 0 bases left in between. The germline gives CDR1 SNHLY, CDR2 FYNNEI. The CDR3 reads CASSDYEQYF. CDR3 nucleotides: TGTGCCAGCAGTGACTACGAGCAGTACTTC.

This clonotype occurred a few times. The V call is TRBV9, the J call TRBJ1-2; 8 nucleotides agree with TRBD1. Trimming at V came to 3 bases and at J to 6 bases, leaving 10 bases not matched to a gene. Germline V gene data show CDR1 as SGDLS and CDR2 as YYNGEE. The CDR3 covers 15 residues. CDR3 nucleotides: TGTGCCAGCAGCGGTGCGGGACAGGTTTGGGATGGCTACACCTTC. Encoded protein: CASSGAGQVWDGYTF.

This clonotype was recorded a few times. The J gene is TRBJ1-1, the V gene TRBV29-1; D gene uncertain. Deletions cut 7 bases from V and 4 bases from J, with 16 bases between. The CDR3 is made up of 13 amino acids. Germline-derived CDR1 and CDR2 are SQVTM and ANQGSEA. The DNA for the CDR3 is TGCAGCGCACTGGGCGCCACGGGCACTGAAGCTTTCTTT. This gives the protein CSALGATGTEAFF.

This chain uses TRBV15 with TRBJ2-3; 8 positions agree with TRBD2. The V segment lost 0 bases and the J segment 7 bases; nucleotides outside the gene matches: 3. Germline V gene lookup returns CDR1 LNHNV and CDR2 YYDKDF (reference sequence). This CDR3 comprises 14 residues. CDR3 sequence (DNA): TGTGCCACCAGCAGAGACCCGGGAGGGAATACGCAGTATTTT. This gives the protein CATSRDPGGNTQYF.

CDR3 sequence: CASSQVGSPVPQYF. The CDR3 DNA reads as TGCGCCAGCAGCCAAGTAGGCTCCCCGGTCCCGCAGTATTTT. The chain couples TRBV4-1 to TRBJ2-3; D unresolved. Trimming removed 1 base at V and 10 bases at J, with 15 bases between. The CDR3 contains 14 residues. Germline CDR1 and CDR2: MGHRA and YSYEKL.

Notes on this clonotype: Being one base from a much bigger clone, this may be a read error. The rearrangement joins TRBV12-3 or TRBV12-4 to TRBJ1-5, with D unclear. The CDR3 loop spans 12 amino acids. The V and J ends lost 2 bases and 6 bases respectively, with 5 bases between them. CDR3 residues: CASSLWGQPQHF. CDR3 coding DNA: TGTGCCAGCAGTTTATGGGGTCAGCCCCAGCATTTT.

There are a few counts of this clonotype. The chain is built from TRBV4-3 and TRBJ2-5; D possibly uses TRBD1 or TRBD2 (6 bases each). The germline V gene encodes CDR1 LGHNA and CDR2 YSLEER. The CDR3 contains 14 residues. With 0 bases removed from V and 5 bases from J, the gap between germline ends came to 10 bases. The CDR3 DNA is TGCGCCAGCAGCCAAGATATAGGGGGGGAGACCCAGTACTTC. This translates into CASSQDIGGETQYF.

The genes are TRBV6-2 or TRBV6-3 and TRBJ1-1; possible D gene TRBD1, 5 bases. The CDR3 has 14 amino acids. The V end lost 5 bases, the J end lost 5 bases, and 15 bases lay between the germline ends. The germline gives CDR1 MNHEY, CDR2 SVGEGT. CDR3 nucleotide sequence: TGTGCCAGCAGTCCGGGACGTCCGAGGACTGAAGCTTTCTTT. Translating it yields CASSPGRPRTEAFF.

The V call is TRBV29-1, the J call TRBJ2-1; D may correspond to TRBD1 or TRBD2 (5 bases each). Deletions cut 8 bases from V and 14 bases from J, with 28 bases between. The CDR3 loop spans 14 amino acids. Germline V gene sequence: CDR1 SQVTM, CDR2 ANQGSEA. The CDR3: CSTGGSGTKKVEFF. The CDR3 DNA sequence: TGCAGCACTGGGGGATCCGGGACCAAAAAGGTGGAGTTCTTC.

V is TRBV6-2 or TRBV6-3 and J is TRBJ1-2, with D uncertain. CDR1 is MNHEY, CDR2 SVGEGT, per germline. V was trimmed by 6 bases and J by 6 bases, leaving 14 bases between them. The CDR3 runs to 13 residues. The CDR3 protein is CASSPQVSNGYTF. The DNA for the CDR3 is TGTGCCAGCAGCCCCCAAGTCTCCAATGGCTACACCTTC.

In this sample, this clonotype turned up a few times. For the CDR3, the DNA is TGCAGTGCTGTTCTCGACAGGGTCACTGAAGCTTTCTTT. Its protein product is CSAVLDRVTEAFF. This chain connects TRBV20-1 to TRBJ1-1; 7 nucleotides match TRBD1. V dropped 5 bases and J dropped 4; count of bases not matched to a gene: 7. The CDR3 totals 13 residues. Germline CDR1 reads DFQATT; CDR2 reads SNEGSKA (reference sequence).

The CDR3 region has the DNA TGCAGTGCTACCCCGGGACAGGGAGGCACTGAAGCTTTCTTT. It codes for CSATPGQGGTEAFF. This sequence joins TRBV20-1 and TRBJ1-1; 9 bases agree with TRBD1. The germline V gene has CDR1 DFQATT and CDR2 SNEGSKA (reference sequence). CDR3 length: 14 amino acids. Trimming at V came to 4 bases and at J to 4 bases, leaving 7 bases not matched to a gene.

In its sample, this clonotype was seen many times. This rearrangement joins TRBV5-1 to TRBJ2-2; 8 positions agree with TRBD1. CDR1 and CDR2 (germline): SGHRS, YFSETQ. This CDR3 is 15 amino acids long. Losses at the gene ends were 7 bases for V and 7 bases for J; bases not matched to a gene: 12. This chain's CDR3 is CASSEDRELVGELFF. The CDR3 coding sequence is TGCGCCAGCTCAGAGGACAGGGAATTGGTCGGGGAGCTGTTTTTT.

This clonotype has more than one count but fewer than ten. This rearrangement joins TRBV7-3 to TRBJ2-2; D remains ambiguous. CDR1 is SGHTA, CDR2 FQGTGA, per germline. The germline V and J ends were trimmed by 4 bases and 4 bases, with 10 bases remaining between them. The CDR3 has 14 residues. The CDR3 here is CASSSGFITGELFF. The CDR3 bases are TGTGCCAGCAGCTCTGGGTTTATCACCGGGGAGCTGTTTTTT.

This clonotype was detected only a few times. The V and J genes are TRBV5-1 and TRBJ2-3; a possible D gene is TRBD1 (5 bases). V was pared by 0 bases and J by 1 base, with 21 bases between. The CDR3 consists of 19 residues. Germline loops: CDR1 SGHRS, CDR2 YFSETQ. The CDR3 DNA reads TGCGCCAGCAGCTTGGATTCGCGTGTTGGGGCTTGGGGCACAGATACGCAGTATTTT. Translating it yields CASSLDSRVGAWGTDTQYF.

The rearrangement joins TRBV18 to TRBJ2-5; D possibly uses TRBD1 or TRBD2 (5 bases each). The ends were cut back, 2 bases at V and 5 bases at J, with 15 bases in the middle. There are 15 residues in the CDR3. Germline CDR1 reads KGHSH; CDR2 reads LQKENI. CDR3 sequence reads: CASSPSSGTTETQYF. DNA of the CDR3: TGTGCCAGCTCACCAAGTTCAGGGACCACGGAGACCCAGTACTTC.

Many counts were recorded for this clonotype. The chain joins TRBV5-1 to TRBJ2-3; 11 positions match TRBD1. The CDR3 extends over 15 amino acids. Germline V lookup: CDR1 SGHRS, CDR2 YFSETQ. V was pared by 4 bases and J by 3 bases, with 4 bases of the junction left unmatched. The CDR3 sequence is CASSPGTGGTDTQYF. The CDR3 region has the DNA TGCGCCAGCAGCCCCGGGACAGGGGGGACAGATACGCAGTATTTT.

This clonotype was seen a few times. The rearrangement uses TRBV4-3 and TRBJ1-4; D might be TRBD1 (5 bases). This CDR3 comprises 16 residues. Germline values: CDR1 LGHNA, CDR2 YSLEER. V was cut by 4 bases and J by 2 bases, with 14 bases left in between. CDR3 region: CASSLSGRETNEKLFF. The CDR3 nucleotides are TGCGCCAGCAGCCTAAGCGGCAGGGAGACTAATGAAAAACTGTTTTTT.

Concerning this clonotype itself: Germline is not matched at one junction end, which may reflect a read error. The chain links TRBV9 to TRBJ1-4; perhaps TRBD1 as D (6 bases). CDR1 and CDR2 (germline): SGDLS, YYNGEE. The CDR3 contains 15 residues. The chain's CDR3 is CASSGRGLTNKKLFF. The DNA for the CDR3 is TGTGCCAGCAGCGGCCGGGGGCTGACTAATAAAAAACTGTTTTTT.

A few counts support this clonotype. The chain has TRBV6-1 and TRBJ2-7; a weak D match, TRBD1 (6 bases). The V gene's germline CDR1 is MNHNS and CDR2 SASEGT. CDR3 size: 14 residues. Between the trimmed V and J ends, which lost 6 bases and 6 bases, there was a span of 18 bases. DNA for the CDR3: TGTGCCAGCAGCCCACGAACAGGGCCAAGCGAGCAGTACTTC. Translated: CASSPRTGPSEQYF.